This section outlines one T cell receptor (beta chain) sequence together with its context. Its matching antigen is unknown. The entry originates in a study of blood T cells in healthy people across ages. Findings of the study overall: Diversity of TCR beta per million T cells declined in a roughly linear way with age. PBMC samples, being unsorted, prevented any conclusive comparison of naive and antigen-experienced cells.

The CDR3 loop spans 13 amino acids. V lost 3 bases, J lost 4 bases, and 9 bases lay in between. The germline V gene has CDR1 MGHRA and CDR2 YSYEKL. Next came a second PCR, run for about 6 to 11 cycles, which used a sample-barcoded 5' primer along with a J-beta primer mix. TCRdb processed the 5' RACE reads anew with MiXCR; each CDR3 protein has one entry. The repertoire holds some 1.5 million distinct CDR3 sequences, 25% to 30% seen once, with roughly 8% in the top ten. This TCR came from a woman aged 25 to 39 in good health. The sample consisted of blood. This chain connects TRBV4-1 to TRBJ2-5; D not certain. DNA of the CDR3: TGCGCCAGCAGCCAGCAGGTAGCAGAGACCCAGTACTTC. It translates to CASSQQVAETQYF.